The rows below give T cell receptor beta chains drawn from one sample of a study of cytomegalovirus exposure and HLA in healthy donors. Sequencing was performed with immunoSEQ multiplex PCR; in TCRdb, only in-frame clones are kept and a portion is missing. This sample's table reports about 130,000 clones. Sequencing used PBMCs. The receptors derive from a man aged 18 to 29 in good health and CMV-seronegative. Both conserved end residues are part of each CDR3. A D gene is named only where the DNA matches it firmly.

J	V	D	CDR3	DNA
TRBJ2-3	TRBV6-5	TRBD2	CASSYSSGESTDTQYF	TGTGCCAGCAGTTACTCGAGCGGGGAGAGCACAGATACGCAGTATTTT
TRBJ2-7	TRBV28	.	CASSLLSGPSTSEQYF	TGTGCCAGCAGTTTATTGAGTGGTCCATCCACTTCCGAGCAGTACTTC
TRBJ2-2	TRBV9	TRBD2	CASSAGGTGELFF	TGTGCCAGCAGCGCGGGGGGGACCGGGGAGCTGTTTTTT
TRBJ2-7	TRBV5-4	TRBD2	CASSGGLVSYEQYF	TGTGCCAGCAGCGGGGGACTAGTTAGCTACGAGCAGTACTTC
TRBJ2-5	TRBV30	TRBD2	CAWSVRRTSGGLETQYF	TGTGCCTGGAGTGTTCGGAGGACTAGCGGGGGGTTGGAGACCCAGTACTTC
TRBJ2-3	TRBV7-8	.	CASSFMEITSTDTQYF	TGTGCCAGCAGCTTTATGGAGATTACTAGCACAGATACGCAGTATTTT
TRBJ1-2	TRBV30	.	CAWSVPTGLPYGYTF	TGTGCCTGGAGTGTGCCCACCGGGTTGCCCTATGGCTACACCTTC
TRBJ2-2	TRBV10-3	.	CAISETGGNTGELFF	TGTGCCATCAGTGAGACAGGTGGAAACACCGGGGAGCTGTTTTTT
TRBJ2-1	TRBV11-3	TRBD1	CASSPGQGAREQFF	TGTGCCAGCAGCCCCGGACAGGGGGCACGCGAGCAGTTCTTC
TRBJ2-7	TRBV2	.	CASSETSGNYEQYF	TGTGCCAGCAGTGAGACGTCAGGTAACTACGAGCAGTACTTC
TRBJ2-2	TRBV7-2	.	CASSLPYGELFF	TGTGCCAGCAGCTTACCCTACGGGGAGCTGTTTTTT
TRBJ2-5	TRBV9	TRBD1	CASSAGVRDRGPETQYF	TGTGCCAGCAGCGCTGGAGTCCGGGACAGGGGGCCAGAGACCCAGTACTTC
TRBJ2-1	TRBV6-5	TRBD1	CASRIGGTGYNEQFF	TGTGCCAGCAGGATAGGGGGGACAGGCTACAATGAGCAGTTCTTC
TRBJ2-1	TRBV5-4	TRBD2	CASSNPEREGHNEQFF	TGTGCCAGCAGCAACCCAGAGCGGGAAGGTCACAATGAGCAGTTCTTC
TRBJ2-3	TRBV7-2	.	CASTARGAGGTDTQYF	TGTGCCAGCACCGCTAGGGGGGCGGGGGGCACAGATACGCAGTATTTT
TRBJ1-4	TRBV28	TRBD1	CASSTRDSISTNEKLFF	TGTGCCAGCAGCACCCGGGACAGTATTTCAACTAATGAAAAACTGTTTTTT
TRBJ1-5	TRBV28	.	CASISTGNQPQHF	TGTGCCAGCATTTCCACAGGGAATCAGCCCCAGCATTTT
TRBJ1-5	TRBV7-2	TRBD1	CASSTQTGGRAHF	TGTGCCAGCAGCACACAAACAGGGGGCCGGGCACATTTT
TRBJ2-7	TRBV4-2	TRBD1	CASSQNPHPGTGSYEQYF	TGTGCCAGCAGCCAAAATCCCCACCCCGGGACAGGGAGTTACGAGCAGTACTTC
TRBJ2-3	TRBV25-1	TRBD1	CASSETGGVQHTDTQYF	TGTGCCAGCAGTGAAACAGGGGGAGTCCAGCATACAGATACGCAGTATTTT
TRBJ1-4	TRBV9	.	CASSVDPPRGSEEKLFF	TGTGCCAGCAGCGTAGATCCCCCCAGAGGGTCGGAAGAAAAACTGTTTTTT
TRBJ1-3	TRBV5-1	.	CASSSSGSGNTIYF	TGCGCCAGCAGCTCCAGTGGTTCTGGAAACACCATATATTTT
TRBJ2-7	TRBV7-9	.	CASTKEVYEQYF	TGTGCCAGCACCAAGGAGGTCTACGAGCAGTACTTC
TRBJ2-7	TRBV4-1	TRBD1	CASSQDSGTGQSYEQYF	TGCGCCAGCAGCCAAGATTCAGGGACAGGCCAATCCTACGAGCAGTACTTC
TRBJ1-1	TRBV5-1	.	CASMASLMNTEAFF	TGCGCCAGCATGGCCAGTCTCATGAACACTGAAGCTTTCTTT
TRBJ1-4	TRBV28	TRBD1	CASSGTGAVGEEKLFF	TGTGCCAGCAGTGGGACAGGGGCCGTTGGAGAGGAAAAACTGTTTTTT
TRBJ2-5	TRBV25-1	.	CASNRYGTQYF	TGTGCCAGCAATCGTTACGGGACCCAGTACTTC
TRBJ1-2	TRBV4-3	.	CASSQEGLANYGYTF	TGCGCCAGCAGCCAGGAGGGACTGGCTAACTATGGCTACACCTTC
TRBJ2-7	TRBV5-1	TRBD1	CASSLRGTGVSLGGKEQYF	TGCGCCAGCAGCTTGCGGGGGACAGGGGTTTCTCTGGGGGGGAAAGAGCAGTACTTC
TRBJ1-2	TRBV4-3	.	CASSQGRTASRLGYTF	TGCGCCAGCAGCCAAGGACGGACAGCCTCTCGACTTGGCTACACCTTC
TRBJ2-2	TRBV27	.	CASRDRNTGELFF	TGTGCCAGCAGGGACAGGAACACCGGGGAGCTGTTTTTT
TRBJ1-6	TRBV6-1	TRBD1	CASSELWGTVYNSPLHF	TGTGCCAGCAGTGAACTCTGGGGGACAGTCTATAATTCACCCCTCCACTTT
TRBJ2-2	TRBV5-1	TRBD1	CASSPGQGLNTGELFF	TGCGCCAGCAGCCCCGGACAGGGTTTAAACACCGGGGAGCTGTTTTTT
TRBJ2-7	TRBV14	TRBD1	CASSQMHDRGFPYEQYF	TGTGCCAGCAGCCAGATGCACGACAGGGGTTTCCCCTACGAGCAGTACTTC
TRBJ1-4	TRBV9	.	CASSVSGSTEKLFF	TGTGCCAGCAGCGTATCAGGGTCTACCGAAAAACTGTTTTTT
TRBJ1-3	TRBV7-8	TRBD1	CASCQRGPGAGNTIYF	TGTGCCAGCTGCCAAAGGGGGCCGGGTGCTGGAAACACCATATATTTT
TRBJ2-3	TRBV7-2	.	CASSLWGERTDTQYF	TGTGCCAGCAGCTTATGGGGAGAACGAACAGATACGCAGTATTTT
TRBJ1-2	TRBV18	TRBD1	CASSSTGMVNYGYTF	TGTGCCAGCTCATCGACAGGGATGGTAAACTATGGCTACACCTTC
TRBJ2-7	TRBV7-2	TRBD1	CASSHLGQGGSYEQYF	TGTGCCAGCAGCCATCTCGGACAGGGGGGGTCCTACGAGCAGTACTTC
TRBJ1-3	TRBV5-4	.	CASSLDRSSGNTIYF	TGTGCCAGCAGCTTGGACAGGAGCTCTGGAAACACCATATATTTT
TRBJ2-6	TRBV6-5	.	CASRSSGANVLTF	TGTGCCAGCAGGTCATCTGGGGCCAACGTCCTGACTTTC
TRBJ2-2	TRBV27	.	CASTPTGANTGELFF	TGTGCCAGCACCCCCACGGGGGCGAACACCGGGGAGCTGTTTTTT
TRBJ1-4	TRBV6-1	.	CASTRQSGEKLFF	TGTGCCAGCACTCGACAGAGCGGGGAAAAACTGTTTTTT
TRBJ2-7	TRBV5-6	.	CASSVGNPGTLYEQYF	TGTGCCAGCAGCGTTGGGAATCCGGGAACCTTGTACGAGCAGTACTTC
TRBJ1-1	TRBV4-3	TRBD1	CASSQATGGRNTEAFF	TGCGCCAGCAGCCAAGCAACAGGGGGAAGGAACACTGAAGCTTTCTTT
TRBJ2-5	TRBV4-3	.	CASSQDRGGTQYF	TGCGCCAGCAGCCAAGATAGGGGAGGGACCCAGTACTTC
TRBJ1-2	TRBV19	.	CASSSGRKDIYGYTF	TGTGCCAGTAGTTCAGGGCGCAAGGATATTTATGGCTACACCTTC
TRBJ2-7	TRBV7-2	TRBD1	CASRLGQGSYEQYF	TGTGCCAGCAGGTTAGGACAGGGGTCCTACGAGCAGTACTTC
TRBJ1-3	TRBV11-3	.	CASSHSPSSGNTIYF	TGTGCCAGCAGCCACAGCCCCAGCTCTGGAAACACCATATATTTT
TRBJ1-1	TRBV5-4	.	CASSKFTGNTYTEAFF	TGTGCCAGCAGCAAGTTTACAGGGAACACTTACACTGAAGCTTTCTTT
TRBJ2-2	TRBV4-1	TRBD1	CASSGSGTGENTGELFF	TGCGCCAGCAGTGGATCCGGGACAGGAGAAAACACCGGGGAGCTGTTTTTT
TRBJ1-2	TRBV29-1	.	CSVGFRDSSQANYGYTF	TGCAGCGTTGGGTTCCGGGACTCCTCTCAAGCTAACTATGGCTACACCTTC
TRBJ1-4	TRBV7-9	.	CASSLGTREKLFF	TGTGCCAGCAGCTTGGGGACAAGAGAAAAACTGTTTTTT
TRBJ1-3	TRBV18	.	CASPDGAARNTIYF	TGTGCCAGCCCGGATGGGGCAGCAAGAAACACCATATATTTT
TRBJ1-4	TRBV9	TRBD1	CASSVGDSWANEKLFF	TGTGCCAGCAGCGTAGGGGACAGTTGGGCAAATGAAAAACTGTTTTTT
TRBJ1-2	TRBV29-1	.	CSVETVQYGYTF	TGCAGCGTTGAGACTGTTCAATATGGCTACACCTTC
TRBJ2-7	TRBV4-3	TRBD2	CASSQSGSPSGSYEQYF	TGCGCCAGCAGCCAAAGTGGTAGTCCTAGCGGCTCCTACGAGCAGTACTTC
TRBJ1-1	TRBV7-9	.	CASSRGQLNTEAFF	TGTGCCAGCAGCCGAGGACAGCTAAACACTGAAGCTTTCTTT
TRBJ2-1	TRBV10-1	TRBD2	CASSENSSGRSYNEQFF	TGCGCCAGCAGTGAGAATAGCAGCGGGAGATCCTACAATGAGCAGTTCTTC
TRBJ2-7	TRBV6-5	.	CASRNSYEQYF	TGTGCCAGCAGAAATTCCTACGAGCAGTACTTC